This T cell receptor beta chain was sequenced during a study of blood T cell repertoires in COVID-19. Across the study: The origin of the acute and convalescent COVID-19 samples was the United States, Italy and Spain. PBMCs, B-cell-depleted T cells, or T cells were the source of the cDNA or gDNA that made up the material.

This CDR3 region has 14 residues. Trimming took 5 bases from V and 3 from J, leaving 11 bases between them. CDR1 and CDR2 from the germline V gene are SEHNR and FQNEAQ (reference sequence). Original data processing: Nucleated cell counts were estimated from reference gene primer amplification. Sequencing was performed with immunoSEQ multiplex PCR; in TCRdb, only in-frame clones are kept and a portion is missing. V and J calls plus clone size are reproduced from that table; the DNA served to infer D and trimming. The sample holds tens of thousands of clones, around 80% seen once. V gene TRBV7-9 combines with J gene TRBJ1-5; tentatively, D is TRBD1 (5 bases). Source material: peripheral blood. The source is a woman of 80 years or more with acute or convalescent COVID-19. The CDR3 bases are TGTGCCAGCAGCCAAACAGGAGTCAATCAGCCCCAGCATTTT. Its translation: CASSQTGVNQPQHF.